This T cell receptor beta chain emerged from a study of blood T cell repertoires in COVID-19. Study at large: Both acute and convalescent COVID-19 samples were obtained from the United States, Italy and Spain. From T cells, B-cell-depleted T cells, or PBMCs came the material, which was cDNA or gDNA.

With V trimmed by 5 bases and J by 2 bases, 7 bases remained unmatched. From germline, CDR1 is PRHDT and CDR2 FYEKMQ (reference sequence). CDR3 length: 16 amino acids. Only in-frame clones appear in the TCRdb table, and some are missing; sequencing was by immunoSEQ multiplex PCR. This table holds 200,000 or so clones, 65% to 90% found once. The sequence was collected from a man aged 35 to 55 who had recovered from COVID-19. Sequencing input: peripheral blood. The rearrangement joins TRBV13 to TRBJ2-3, with 10 bases fitting TRBD2. The CDR3 DNA is TGTGCCAGCAGCCGCAGCGGGGGGGCATCCACAGATACGCAGTATTTT. Translated, it gives CASSRSGGASTDTQYF.